The T cell receptor (beta chain) under discussion was sequenced for a study of T-cell memory formation after mild COVID-19. Study information: TCR clusters showed largely donor specificity.

V was pared by 4 bases and J by 5 bases, with 17 bases between. The CDR3 runs 15 residues. TCRdb re-derived calls from the 5' RACE reads in MiXCR, one entry per CDR3 protein. The table lists about 120,000 distinct CDR3 sequences, approximately 15% of them singletons. This clonotype has only a few counts. The clonotype was recovered from an adult woman who had mild COVID-19 (a few samples of this study predate the infection). Cell type and time point are not known. The rearrangement links TRBV12-3 or TRBV12-4 to TRBJ2-5, with D perhaps TRBD1 or TRBD2 (5 bases each). Source material: PBMCs or a T cell subset sorted from them (not recorded which). CDR3 region: CASSSGTGFWETQYF. In DNA, the CDR3 is TGTGCCAGCAGTTCCGGGACCGGGTTCTGGGAGACCCAGTACTTC.